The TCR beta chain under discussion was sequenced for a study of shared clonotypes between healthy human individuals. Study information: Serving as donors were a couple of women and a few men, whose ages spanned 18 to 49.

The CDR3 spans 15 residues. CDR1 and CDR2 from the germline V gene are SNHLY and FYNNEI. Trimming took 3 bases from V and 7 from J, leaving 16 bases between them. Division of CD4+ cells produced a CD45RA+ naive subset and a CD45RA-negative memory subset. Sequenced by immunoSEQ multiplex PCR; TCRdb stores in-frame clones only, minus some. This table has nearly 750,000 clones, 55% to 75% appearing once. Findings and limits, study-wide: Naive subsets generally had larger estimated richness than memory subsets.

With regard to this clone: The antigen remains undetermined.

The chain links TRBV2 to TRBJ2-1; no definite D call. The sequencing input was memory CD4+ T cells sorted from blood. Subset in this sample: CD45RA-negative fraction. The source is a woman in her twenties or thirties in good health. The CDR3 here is CASSDRVRSRNEQFF. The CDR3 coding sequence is TGTGCCAGCAGTGATAGGGTCCGGTCTAGGAATGAGCAGTTCTTC.